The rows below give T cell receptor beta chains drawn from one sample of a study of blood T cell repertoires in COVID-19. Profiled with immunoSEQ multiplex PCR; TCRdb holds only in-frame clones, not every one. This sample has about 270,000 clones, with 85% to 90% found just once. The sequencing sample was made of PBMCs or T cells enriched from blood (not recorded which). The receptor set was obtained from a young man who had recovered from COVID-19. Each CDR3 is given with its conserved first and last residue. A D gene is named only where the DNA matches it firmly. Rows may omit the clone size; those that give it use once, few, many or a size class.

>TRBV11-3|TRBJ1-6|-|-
TGTGCCAGCAGCTTAGAGGGCTCACCCCTCCACTTT
CASSLEGSPLHF
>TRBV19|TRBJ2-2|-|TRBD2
TGTGCCAGTAGTATCTTAGGCGGGGGGGCCGGGGAGCTGTTTTTT
CASSILGGGAGELFF
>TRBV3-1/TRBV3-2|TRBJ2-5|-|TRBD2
TGTGCCAGCAGCCCTAGCGGGGAAACTCAGACCCAGTACTTC
CASSPSGETQTQYF
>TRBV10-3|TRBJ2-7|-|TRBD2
TGTGCCATCAGTGAGACCGGTGCTCCCTTACTAGCGGGAGAAAGGTACGAGCAGTACTTC
CAISETGAPLLAGERYEQYF
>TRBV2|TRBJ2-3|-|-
TGTGCCAGCATCGAGGACATCGTTAACACAGATACGCAGTATTTT
CASIEDIVNTDTQYF
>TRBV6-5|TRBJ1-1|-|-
TGTGCCAGCTTTCTGAGGGCAGGGAACACTGAAGCTTTCTTT
CASFLRAGNTEAFF
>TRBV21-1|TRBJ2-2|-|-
TGTGCCAGCAGCAAATCGCGGGGACAGGGGTGCACCGGGGAGCTGTTTTTT
CASSKSRGQGCTGELFF
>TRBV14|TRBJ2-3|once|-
TGTGCCAGCAGCCTTAGGGAGGCGGATACGCAGTATTTT
CASSLREADTQYF
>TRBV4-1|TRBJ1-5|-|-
TGCGCCAGCAGCCAAACAATCAATCAGCCCCAGCATTTT
CASSQTINQPQHF
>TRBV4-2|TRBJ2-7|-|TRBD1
TGTGCCAGCAGCCAGGCCGGGACAGGGGGCGGCGAGCAGTACTTC
CASSQAGTGGGEQYF
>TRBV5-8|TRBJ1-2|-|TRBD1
TGTGCCAGCAGCCTCGGACAGGGGTTTGGCTACACCTTC
CASSLGQGFGYTF
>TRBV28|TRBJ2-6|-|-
TGTGCCAGCAGTTTAGTCAGAGGGACTCTTGGGGCCAACGTCCTGACTTTC
CASSLVRGTLGANVLTF
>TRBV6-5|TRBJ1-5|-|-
TGTGCCAGCGTGAGGGGTGGGGGAGGAGGTCAGCCCCAGCATTTT
CASVRGGGGGQPQHF
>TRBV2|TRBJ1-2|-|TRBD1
TGTGCCAGCAGTGTTGACAGGGGCGCCTATGGCTACACCTTC
CASSVDRGAYGYTF
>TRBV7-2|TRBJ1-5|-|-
TGTGCCAGCAGCTTTTCAGGGGCCCAAACTCAGCCCCAGCATTTT
CASSFSGAQTQPQHF
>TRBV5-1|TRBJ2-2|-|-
TGCGCCAGCAGCCCTACAGCGAACACCGGGGAGCTGTTTTTT
CASSPTANTGELFF
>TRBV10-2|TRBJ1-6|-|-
TGCGCCAGCAGACTGGGACTTTCACCCCTCCACTTT
CASRLGLSPLHF
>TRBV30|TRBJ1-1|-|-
TGTGCCTGCAAACGCCCTATGAACACTGAAGCTTTCTTT
CACKRPMNTEAFF
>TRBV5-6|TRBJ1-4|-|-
TGTGCCAGCAGCTCTGGGACTTTTTCAACTAATGAAAAACTGTTTTTT
CASSSGTFSTNEKLFF
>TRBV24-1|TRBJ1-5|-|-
TGTGCCACCAGTGATTCCCGGGGTAGCAATCAGCCCCAGCATTTT
CATSDSRGSNQPQHF
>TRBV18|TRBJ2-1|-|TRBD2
TGTGCCAGCTCACCACGATGGGCGGGAGATATCTACAATGAGCAGTTCTTC
CASSPRWAGDIYNEQFF
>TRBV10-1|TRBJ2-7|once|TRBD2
TGCGCCAGCAGTGAGTCGAGCGGGAACAACGAGCAGTACTTC
CASSESSGNNEQYF
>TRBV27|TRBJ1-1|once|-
TGTGCCAGCAGTTTTCGTGTAGGGGAGGGAACTGAAGCTTTCTTT
CASSFRVGEGTEAFF
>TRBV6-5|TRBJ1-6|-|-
TGTGCCAGCAGTTACGTTGGGCGTTCTGGCGATTCACCCCTCCACTTT
CASSYVGRSGDSPLHF
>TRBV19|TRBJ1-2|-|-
TGTGCCAGTAGTATTGGGGCCAGACTTAACTATGGCTACACCTTC
CASSIGARLNYGYTF
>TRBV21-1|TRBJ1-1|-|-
TGTGCCAGCAGCATTCCGCCGGGACAGGGAAGGATGAACACTGAAGCTTTCTTT
CASSIPPGQGRMNTEAFF
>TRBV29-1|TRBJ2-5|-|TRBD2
TGCAGCTCAAGGGTGGTAGCGGGCGTGGTAGGGACCCAGTACTTC
CSSRVVAGVVGTQYF
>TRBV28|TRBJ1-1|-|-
TGTGCCAGCAGTTCCGGAGGGACGGTGAACACTGAAGCTTTCTTT
CASSSGGTVNTEAFF
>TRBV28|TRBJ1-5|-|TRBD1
TGTGCCATCCGGACAGGGGGGAATCAGGCCCAGCATTTT
CAIRTGGNQAQHF
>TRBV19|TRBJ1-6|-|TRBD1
TGTGCCAGTACCGGGACAGGGACTAGCTCCTATAATTCACCCCTCCACTTT
CASTGTGTSSYNSPLHF
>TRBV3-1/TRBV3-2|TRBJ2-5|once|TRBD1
TGTGCCAGCAGCCAAAGACAGGGGGCGGGGGAGACCCAGTACTTC
CASSQRQGAGETQYF
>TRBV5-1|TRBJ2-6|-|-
TGCGCCAGCAGCTGGGCCGTGACAGGACCTTCCTCTGGGGCCAACGTCCTGACTTTC
CASSWAVTGPSSGANVLTF
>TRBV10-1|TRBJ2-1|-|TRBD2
TGCGCCAGCAGTGATTCTAGCGGGACTGTATACAATGAGCAGTTCTTC
CASSDSSGTVYNEQFF
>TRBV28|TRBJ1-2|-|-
TGTGCCAGCAACAGTTTCGGGGGATCTAACTATGGCTACACCTTC
CASNSFGGSNYGYTF
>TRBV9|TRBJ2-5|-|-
TGTGCCAGCAGCGTATTCAGCGACGCTCAAGAGACCCAGTACTTC
CASSVFSDAQETQYF
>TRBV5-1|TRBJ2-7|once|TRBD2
TGCGCCAGCAGCTTGGCCTTGGGTGGGGAGGGCTACGAGCAGTACTTC
CASSLALGGEGYEQYF
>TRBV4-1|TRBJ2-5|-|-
TGCGCCAGCAGCCAAGATACAGGGCGGGAGACCCAGTACTTC
CASSQDTGRETQYF
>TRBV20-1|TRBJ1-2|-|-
TGCAGTGCCCACGTTACCGGGGGCTACACCTTC
CSAHVTGGYTF
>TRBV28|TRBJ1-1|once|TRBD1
TGTGCCAGCAGAATACAGGGGGAGTACACTGAAGCTTTCTTT
CASRIQGEYTEAFF
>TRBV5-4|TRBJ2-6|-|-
TGTGCCAGCACCCTACAGTTAAGTCACTCTGGGGCCAACGTCCTGACTTTC
CASTLQLSHSGANVLTF
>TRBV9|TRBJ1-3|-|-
TGTGCCAGCAGCTCCCTCGTGACAGCTACATCTGGAAACACCATATATTTT
CASSSLVTATSGNTIYF
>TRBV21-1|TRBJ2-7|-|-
TGTGCCAGCAGCAAAGCGAAGGGGACCTACGAGCAGTACTTC
CASSKAKGTYEQYF
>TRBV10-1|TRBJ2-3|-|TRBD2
TGCGCCAGCAGTGAAACACTAGCGTCAGATACGCAGTATTTT
CASSETLASDTQYF
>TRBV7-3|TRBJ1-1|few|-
TGTGCCAGCAGCTTACTAGGAGAGTACACTGAAGCTTTCTTT
CASSLLGEYTEAFF
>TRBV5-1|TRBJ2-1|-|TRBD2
TGCGCCAGCAGCTTGGTAGCGGGAGCTTACAATGAGCAGTTCTTC
CASSLVAGAYNEQFF
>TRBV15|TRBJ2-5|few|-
TGTGCCACCCAACGGACAGCTCAAGAGACCCAGTACTTC
CATQRTAQETQYF
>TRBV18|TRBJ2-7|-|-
TGTGCCAGCTCACCAGGTATCATCGGTACCGAGCAGTACTTC
CASSPGIIGTEQYF
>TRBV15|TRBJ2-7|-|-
TGTGCCACCAGCAGAGATCTGACATCCCGGCGTGGCGAGCAGTACTTC
CATSRDLTSRRGEQYF
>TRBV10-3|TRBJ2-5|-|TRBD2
TGTGCCATCAGTGAATCTAGCGGGGGGGCCGCCCAGTACTTC
CAISESSGGAAQYF
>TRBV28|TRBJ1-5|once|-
TGTGCCAGCAGTTTCTCGGGGTCTGGGAATCTCGGCAATCAGCCCCAGCATTTT
CASSFSGSGNLGNQPQHF
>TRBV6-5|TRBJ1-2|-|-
TGTGCCAGCAGTTACCAGGCAGCCTATGGCTACACCTTC
CASSYQAAYGYTF
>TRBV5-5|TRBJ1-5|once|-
TGTGCCAGCAGCGCCCTTGAGGGCCCCATCAATCAGCCCCAGCATTTT
CASSALEGPINQPQHF
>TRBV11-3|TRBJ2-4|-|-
TGTGCCAAAAGCGACCCGATGCTAGCCAAAAACATTCAGTACTTC
CAKSDPMLAKNIQYF
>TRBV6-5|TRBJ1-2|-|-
TGTGCCAGCAGTTACGTTGCTGGGGGCATCGGCTACACCTTC
CASSYVAGGIGYTF